Only a few counts were recorded for the clone carrying this TCR beta chain. Antigen specificity is unknown. The sample originates from a study of T cells after yellow fever vaccination. Study information: Some fractions had low cell numbers, and these were prepared with SMART-Seq v4 Ultra Low Input. Study results and limitations: Peak timing came faster in the weaker secondary response, day 5 versus 15. Primary-vaccination clones mostly resurfaced post-booster (just under 98% CD4, more than 85% CD8).

V lost 2 bases, J lost 3 bases, and 14 bases lay in between. The length of the CDR3 is 16 residues. Germline CDR1 SGHVS, CDR2 FQNEAQ. The authors made TCR cDNA by 5'RACE template switching, adding a universal primer site and UMIs. TCRdb re-called the 5' RACE reads through MiXCR, storing one row per CDR3 protein. The sample has a few hundred thousand distinct CDR3 sequences, under 9% seen once. This chain links TRBV7-8 with TRBJ1-3; tentatively, D is TRBD1 (5 bases). This sequence was found in a man between 18 and 29 years old who received the YFV17D yellow fever vaccine. The source material was CD4+ T cells sorted from PBMCs, sampled 5 days after the yellow fever booster vaccination. The CDR3 is CASSLQGRGLGNTIYF. CDR3 bases: TGTGCCAGCAGCTTACAGGGCCGGGGCCTTGGAAACACCATATATTTT.